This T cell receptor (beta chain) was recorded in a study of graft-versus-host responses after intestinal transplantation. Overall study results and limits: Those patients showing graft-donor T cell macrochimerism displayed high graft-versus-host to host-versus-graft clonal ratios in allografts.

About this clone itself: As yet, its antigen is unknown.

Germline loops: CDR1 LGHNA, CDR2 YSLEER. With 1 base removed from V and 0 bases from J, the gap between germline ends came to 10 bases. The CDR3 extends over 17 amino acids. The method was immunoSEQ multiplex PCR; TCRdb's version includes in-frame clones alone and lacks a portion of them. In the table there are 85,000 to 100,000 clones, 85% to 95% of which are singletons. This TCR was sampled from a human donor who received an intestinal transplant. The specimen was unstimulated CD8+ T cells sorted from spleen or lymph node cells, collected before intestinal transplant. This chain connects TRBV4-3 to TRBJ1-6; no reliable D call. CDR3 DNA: TGCGCCAGCAGCCAAGTGCTTCCTAGCTCCTATAATTCACCCCTCCACTTT. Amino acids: CASSQVLPSSYNSPLHF.